The 28 T cell receptor beta chains below all came from one sample that was sequenced in a study of blood T cells in healthy people across ages (dated by TCRdb to 2013 to 2016). Libraries were made using 5' RACE. TCRdb records Illumina HiSeq 2500 as the sequencer. A second PCR of about 7 to 12 cycles was performed with a sample-barcoded 5' primer and a J-beta primer mix. TCRdb reanalyzed the raw reads on its own, using fastp at Q25 for trimming and MiXCR for clone calling, and kept in-frame beta chains. Each CDR3 protein appears once, grouped with its most common genes and DNA. Recorded for this sample are approximately 1.5 million distinct CDR3 sequences; 40% to 45% of them occurred a single time. Together, the top ten hold about 4% of the sample. What was sequenced was blood. Receptors originate from a woman under 30 in good health.

The chain recombines TRBV9 with TRBJ2-3; TRBD2 matches at 10 bases. V shed 5 bases and J 2 bases; nucleotides not matched to a gene: 17. The CDR3 is 19 amino acids. Germline-derived CDR1 and CDR2 are SGDLS and YYNGEE. The CDR3 sequence: CASRGKRGGRVFITDTQYF. The CDR3 region has the DNA TGTGCCAGCAGAGGAAAGCGGGGGGGGCGTGTATTCATCACAGATACGCAGTATTTT.

Ten or more counts support this clonotype. The chain is built from TRBV5-1 and TRBJ2-1; 7 bases line up with TRBD2. This CDR3 comprises 16 residues. CDR1 is SGHRS, CDR2 YFSETQ, per germline. V shed 0 bases, J shed 0 bases, and the junction held 3 bases outside the gene matches. In DNA, the CDR3 is TGCGCCAGCAGCTTGGAGCCTAGCGGCTCCTACAATGAGCAGTTCTTC. This encodes CASSLEPSGSYNEQFF.

About this clonotype: A read error may account for a junction end that differs from germline. The V and J genes are TRBV15 and TRBJ2-7; 10 nucleotides line up with TRBD1. Germline V gene lookup returns CDR1 LNHNV and CDR2 YYDKDF (reference sequence). The CDR3 runs 15 residues. The CDR3 protein is CTTSRGDRGLSEQYF. Written as DNA, the CDR3 is TGTACCACCAGCAGGGGCGACAGGGGGCTTTCCGAGCAGTACTTC.

The chain joins TRBV7-2 to TRBJ2-7; D gene unclear. V was cut by 1 base and J by 4 bases, with 17 bases left in between. There are 16 residues in the CDR3. Germline CDR1 SGHTA, CDR2 FQGNSA. The CDR3 sequence: CASSLGVTQFGYEQYF. The CDR3 coding sequence is TGTGCCAGCAGCTTAGGGGTCACACAGTTTGGGTACGAGCAGTACTTC.

This chain links TRBV29-1 with TRBJ2-5; D remains ambiguous. Germline CDR1 reads SQVTM; CDR2 reads ANQGSEA. The CDR3 sequence is 12 residues long. V lost 4 bases, J lost 4 bases, and 10 bases lay in between. As DNA, the CDR3 is TGCAGCGTTGTCGGTTCGGGAGAGACCCAGTACTTC. Protein product: CSVVGSGETQYF.

This clonotype turned up a few times. V gene TRBV4-3 combines with J gene TRBJ1-2; 9 bases map to TRBD1. J was trimmed by 6 bases and V by 0 bases; bases with no gene match: 8. Looked up from germline, CDR1 is LGHNA and CDR2 is YSLEER. This CDR3 spans 16 amino acids. CDR3 residues: CASSQDSNRGLDGYTF. The CDR3 nucleotides are TGCGCCAGCAGCCAAGATTCAAACAGGGGGCTGGATGGCTACACCTTC.

This clonotype was counted a single time. The V call is TRBV6-6, the J call TRBJ2-3; 8 bases are shared with TRBD2. The CDR3 length is 15 residues. The ends lost 1 base at V and 2 bases at J; junction bases unmatched: 2. Germline CDR1 and CDR2: MNHNY and SVGAGI (reference sequence). CDR3 residues: CASSYYSGVTDTQYF. The DNA of the CDR3 is TGTGCCAGCAGTTACTATAGCGGGGTCACAGATACGCAGTATTTT.

This clonotype showed up just a few times. This chain links TRBV2 with TRBJ2-1, with a weak D call TRBD2 (6 bases). Germline V gene sequence: CDR1 SNHLY, CDR2 FYNNEI. This CDR3 has 15 residues. The V end lost 6 bases, the J end lost 8 bases, and 20 bases lay between the germline ends. The CDR3 region has the DNA TGTGCCAGCAGGGCCGGGACTCTTCCTACCGATGAGCAGTTCTTC. Amino acids: CASRAGTLPTDEQFF. The variable domain in full, with the rest retrieved from reference TRBV2 and TRBJ2-1, is EPEVTQTPSHQVTQMGQEVILRCVPISNHLYFYWYRQILGQKVEFLVSFYNNEISEKSEIFDDQFSVERPDGSNFTLKIRSTKLEDSAMYFCASRAGTLPTDEQFFGPGTRLTVL.

V usage is TRBV12-3 or TRBV12-4 and J usage is TRBJ2-1, with TRBD2 matching 8 bases. The V segment lost 4 bases and the J segment 2 bases; nucleotides outside the gene matches: 4. The CDR3 contains 15 residues. For the CDR3, the DNA is TGTGCCAGCAGTTATAACGGGAGGGCCTACAATGAGCAGTTCTTC. This translates into CASSYNGRAYNEQFF.

The CDR3 nucleotides are TGTGCCAGCAGCCAAGAACTGACAGGGGCTACCTACGAGCAGTACTTC. Amino acid sequence: CASSQELTGATYEQYF. This chain uses TRBV3-1 with TRBJ2-7; TRBD1 matches 8 bases. This CDR3 is 16 amino acids long. Looked up from germline, CDR1 is LGHDT and CDR2 is YNNKEL (reference sequence). V trimming: 0 bases; J trimming: 2 bases; junction bases outside the gene matches: 6.

J is TRBJ1-5 and V is TRBV28, with D unclear. The CDR3 spans 18 residues. Per germline, CDR1 MDHEN and CDR2 SYDVKM. V was cut by 5 bases and J by 0 bases, with 20 bases left in between. The CDR3 region is CASSRSLRSRHSNQPQHF. CDR3 coding DNA: TGTGCCAGCAGTCGAAGCTTGCGTTCCAGGCATAGCAATCAGCCCCAGCATTTT. The variable domain in full, completed from reference TRBV28 and TRBJ1-5, reads DVKVTQSSRYLVKRTGEKVFLECVQDMDHENMFWYRQDPGLGLRLIYFSYDVKMKEKGDIPEGYSVSREKKERFSLILESASTNQTSMYLCASSRSLRSRHSNQPQHFGDGTRLSIL.

The sample holds one count of this clonotype. One junction end does not reproduce the germline sequence, and a read error may be involved. The chain links TRBV6-2 or TRBV6-3 to TRBJ2-1; perhaps TRBD1 as D (6 bases). Germline V gene lookup returns CDR1 MNHEY and CDR2 SVGEGT. CDR3 length: 15 amino acids. In nucleotides, the CDR3 is TGTGCCAGCAGTCGACCGGGACAAGGGAACAATAAGCAGTTCTTC. It is translated as CASSRPGQGNNKQFF.

The CDR3 DNA reads TGCAGTGCTTATTCGGTCCTGGGGAAAGATACGCAGTATTTT. Residues: CSAYSVLGKDTQYF. The chain links TRBV20-1 to TRBJ2-3, with D unresolved. The CDR3 loop spans 14 amino acids. The germline CDR1 and CDR2 sequences are DFQATT and SNEGSKA (reference sequence). Between the trimmed V and J ends, which lost 5 bases and 5 bases, there was a span of 17 bases.

This clonotype showed up just a few times. This sequence may be a read error, since a much larger clone differs from it by one base. The chain couples TRBV29-1 to TRBJ2-1, with D unresolved. The CDR3 covers 11 residues. Germline V gives CDR1 SQVTM, CDR2 ANQGSEA. Trimming left V 4 bases short and J 5 bases short, with 6 bases between. CDR3: CSVGAHNEQFF. Here the CDR3 DNA reads TGCAGCGTTGGAGCCCACAATGAGCAGTTCTTC.

To note about this clonotype: An end of the junction does not agree with germline; a read error may underlie this. CDR3 sequence reads: CASGHYPGYYEQYF. CDR3 DNA: TGTGCCAGCGGCCACTATCCGGGTTACTACGAGCAGTACTTC. The chain recombines TRBV4-2 with TRBJ2-7; unclear D gene. The CDR3 length is 14 residues. Germline values: CDR1 LGHNA, CDR2 YNFKEQ.

This chain joins TRBV5-1 and TRBJ2-1; perhaps D is TRBD1 or TRBD2 (6 bases each). The CDR3 is made up of 13 amino acids. CDR1 is SGHRS, CDR2 YFSETQ, per germline. Trimming stripped 1 base from V and 10 bases from J, with 12 bases between. The CDR3 DNA is TGCGCCAGCAGCTTGCGGGGGCGGGTAGAGCAGTTCTTC. This encodes CASSLRGRVEQFF.

The gene calls are TRBV4-1 and TRBJ1-1, with D perhaps TRBD1 (5 bases). Germline-derived CDR1 and CDR2 are MGHRA and YSYEKL. With 3 bases removed from V and 14 bases from J, the gap between germline ends came to 25 bases. The CDR3 totals 15 residues. The CDR3 spells CASSHEKGRVYLAFF. DNA of the CDR3: TGCGCCAGCAGCCATGAGAAGGGACGCGTATATTTGGCATTCTTT.

The chain carries TRBV28 and TRBJ1-4, with TRBD1 as a possible D gene (5 bases). Germline CDR1 and CDR2: MDHEN and SYDVKM. There are 16 residues in the CDR3. Trimming left V 2 bases short and J 11 bases short, with 21 bases between. CDR3 loop: CASSLTVRAPGGKLFF. In nucleotides, the CDR3 is TGTGCCAGCAGTTTAACCGTTAGGGCCCCGGGGGGTAAACTGTTTTTT.

This clonotype showed up just once. The J gene is TRBJ2-3, the V gene TRBV7-2, with TRBD2 identical over 9 bases. From germline, CDR1 is SGHTA and CDR2 FQGNSA. The CDR3 consists of 17 residues. J gave up 4 bases and V 5 bases, and 13 bases lay outside the gene matches. The CDR3 sequence is CASSPKTAGGLPDTQYF. Written as DNA, the CDR3 is TGTGCCAGCAGCCCCAAAACGGCGGGGGGGCTCCCAGATACGCAGTATTTT.

V and J are TRBV6-2 or TRBV6-3 and TRBJ2-5; a possible D gene is TRBD2 (6 bases). Trimming took 5 bases from V and 11 from J, leaving 12 bases between them. The CDR3 consists of 11 residues. Germline CDR1 and CDR2: MNHEY and SVGEGT. The CDR3 sequence is CASSDGTEQYF. DNA of the CDR3: TGTGCCAGCAGTGACGGGACTGAGCAGTACTTC.

The chain couples TRBV5-1 to TRBJ2-6; possibly TRBD1 for D (6 bases). CDR1 is SGHRS, CDR2 YFSETQ, per germline. V was cut by 4 bases and J by 13 bases, with 15 bases left in between. CDR3 length equals 13 residues. CDR3 region: CASSADSGKVLTF. As DNA, the CDR3 is TGCGCCAGCAGCGCGGACAGCGGCAAGGTCCTGACTTTC.

The gene calls are TRBV5-1 and TRBJ2-4; D call uncertain. The length of the CDR3 is 14 residues. V lost 0 bases and J lost 8, with 12 bases in between. Germline V gene sequence: CDR1 SGHRS, CDR2 YFSETQ. DNA for the CDR3: TGCGCCAGCAGCTTGGATAGGGTTGCGGACATTCAGTACTTC. Translated: CASSLDRVADIQYF.

About this clonotype: This CDR3 fails to terminate in the conserved phenylalanine or tryptophan, so it likely reflects a read error. The V call is TRBV6-6, the J call TRBJ1-2, with 9 bases fitting TRBD1. With V trimmed by 2 bases and J by 6 bases, 4 bases remained unmatched. CDR1 is MNHNY, CDR2 SVGAGI, per germline (reference sequence). The length of the CDR3 is 14 residues. CDR3 sequence reads: CASSYAGTGNGYTL. CDR3 sequence (DNA): TGTGCCAGCAGTTACGCGGGGACAGGGAATGGCTACACCCTC.

This chain links TRBV3-1 with TRBJ1-1, with 8 bases identical to TRBD1. Trimming cost V 0 bases and J 5 bases; bases outside gene matches: 8. The CDR3 runs to 16 residues. Per the germline V gene, CDR1 is LGHDT and CDR2 is YNNKEL (reference sequence). The chain's CDR3 is CASSQDWTGRVTEAFF. The CDR3 DNA follows: TGTGCCAGCAGCCAAGACTGGACAGGGAGGGTGACTGAAGCTTTCTTT.

This clonotype showed up just a few times. The J gene is TRBJ1-2, the V gene TRBV7-9, with 8 bases matching TRBD1. CDR3 length: 14 amino acids. The trim removed 6 bases at V and 3 bases at J, leaving 6 bases unmatched. Germline lookup yields CDR1 SEHNR and CDR2 FQNEAQ (reference sequence). CDR3 region: CASSTGTGHYGYTF. The CDR3 DNA reads as TGTGCCAGCAGTACCGGGACAGGTCACTATGGCTACACCTTC. The full variable domain, completed using reference TRBV7-9 and TRBJ1-2, is DTGVSQNPRHKITKRGQNVTFRCDPISEHNRLYWYRQTLGQGPEFLTYFQNEAQLEKSRLLSDRFSAERPKGSFSTLEIQRTEQGDSAMYLCASSTGTGHYGYTFGSGTRLTVV.

This rearrangement joins TRBV20-1 to TRBJ2-1; 7 bases align to TRBD2. The CDR3 extends over 15 amino acids. V was pared by 1 base and J by 6 bases, with 9 bases of the junction left unmatched. Germline CDR1 DFQATT, CDR2 SNEGSKA (reference sequence). The CDR3 bases are TGCAGTGCTAGAGTCCTTGGACTAGTACTCAATGAGCAGTTCTTC. Encoded protein: CSARVLGLVLNEQFF.

This chain uses TRBV25-1 with TRBJ2-4; the D is unclear. The length of the CDR3 is 12 residues. Germline CDR1 MGHDK, CDR2 SYGVNS. The V gene lost 5 bases and the J gene lost 13 bases, with 15 bases spanning the gap. CDR3 sequence (DNA): TGTGCCAGCAGTTACGGCAACAATGAGCAGTACTTC. This translates into CASSYGNNEQYF.

The V call is TRBV6-2 or TRBV6-3, the J call TRBJ1-4; D ambiguous. Germline CDR1 reads MNHEY; CDR2 reads SVGEGT. V dropped 7 bases and J dropped 8 bases, with 14 bases sitting between them. The CDR3 length is 13 residues. DNA for the CDR3: TGTGCCAGCACCGGAAGGAAATGGGAAAAACTGTTTTTT. As protein: CASTGRKWEKLFF.